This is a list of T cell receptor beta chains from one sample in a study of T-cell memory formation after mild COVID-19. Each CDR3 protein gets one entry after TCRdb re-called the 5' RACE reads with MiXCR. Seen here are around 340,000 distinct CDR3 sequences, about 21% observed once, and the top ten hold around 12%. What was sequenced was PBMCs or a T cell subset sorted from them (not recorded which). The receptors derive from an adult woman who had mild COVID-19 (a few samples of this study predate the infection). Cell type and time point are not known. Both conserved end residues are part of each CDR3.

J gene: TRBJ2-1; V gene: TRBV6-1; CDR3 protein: CASSDYEGGSSYNEQFF
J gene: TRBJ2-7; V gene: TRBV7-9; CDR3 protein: CASSLVIARAYEQYF
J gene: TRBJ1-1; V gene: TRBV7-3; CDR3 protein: CASKNTGTEAFF
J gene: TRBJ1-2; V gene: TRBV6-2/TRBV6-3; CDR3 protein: CASSWGQAAYGYTF
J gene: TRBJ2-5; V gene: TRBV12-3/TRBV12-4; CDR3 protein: CASSFLVGSQETQYF
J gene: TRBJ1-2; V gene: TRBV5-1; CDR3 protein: CASSLVQGPDNYGYTF
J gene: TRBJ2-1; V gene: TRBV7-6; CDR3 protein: CASSRSEGNEQFF
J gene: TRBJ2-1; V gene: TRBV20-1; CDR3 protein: CSAIGLRAGYNEQFF
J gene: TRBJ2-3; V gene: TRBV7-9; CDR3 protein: CASSPGSRPTTDTQYF
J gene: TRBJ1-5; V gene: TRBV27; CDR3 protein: CASSYTGGPQHF
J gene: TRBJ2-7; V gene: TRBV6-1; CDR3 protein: CASSVVQGAVYEQYF
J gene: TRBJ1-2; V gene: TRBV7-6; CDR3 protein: CASSRFDRGRDGYTF
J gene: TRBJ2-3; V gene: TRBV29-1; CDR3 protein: CSVEDGTGATDTQYF
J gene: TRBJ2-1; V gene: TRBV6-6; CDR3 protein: CASSYLGTGGNEQFF
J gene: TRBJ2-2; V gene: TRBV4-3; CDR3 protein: CASSQDRSGRAVDTGELFF
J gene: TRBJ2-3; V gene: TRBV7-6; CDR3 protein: CASSNLREGADAQYF
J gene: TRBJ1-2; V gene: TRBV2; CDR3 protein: CATLGPTGGGYTF
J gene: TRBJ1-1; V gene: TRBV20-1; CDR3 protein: CSAKPLKATNTEAFF
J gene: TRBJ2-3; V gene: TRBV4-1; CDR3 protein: CASSHTRTSGVTDTQYF
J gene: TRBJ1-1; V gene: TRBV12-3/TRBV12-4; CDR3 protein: CASSVGTGEAFF
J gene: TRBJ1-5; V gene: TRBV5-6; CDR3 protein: CASSLTGRGDQPQHF
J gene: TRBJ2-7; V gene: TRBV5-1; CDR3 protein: CASSSQGWEQYF
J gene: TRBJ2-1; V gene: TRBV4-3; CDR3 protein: CASSQGHGGGGMEQFF
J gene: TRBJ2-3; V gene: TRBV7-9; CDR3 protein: CASSFPTGGRSSTDTQYF
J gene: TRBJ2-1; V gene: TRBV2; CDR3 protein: CASSVDATSGPKLNEQFF
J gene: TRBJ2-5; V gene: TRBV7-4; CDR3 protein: CASSHLRSQETQYF
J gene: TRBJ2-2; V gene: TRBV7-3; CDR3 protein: CASRLTRNTGELFF
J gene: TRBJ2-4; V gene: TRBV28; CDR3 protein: CASGDIQYF
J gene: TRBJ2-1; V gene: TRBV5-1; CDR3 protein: CASGTGSSYNEQFF
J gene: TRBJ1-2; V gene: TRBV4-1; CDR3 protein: CASSQESRAYGYTF
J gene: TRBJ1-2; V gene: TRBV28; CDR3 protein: CASRLHPTAGTGLNYGYTF
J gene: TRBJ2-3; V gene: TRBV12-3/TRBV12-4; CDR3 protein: CASKGLVADTQYF
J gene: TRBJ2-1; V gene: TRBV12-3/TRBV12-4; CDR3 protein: CASSRTNNEQFF
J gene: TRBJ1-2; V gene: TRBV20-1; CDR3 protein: CSARWDGYTF
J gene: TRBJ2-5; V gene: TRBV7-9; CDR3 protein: CASSPSGGTQETQYF
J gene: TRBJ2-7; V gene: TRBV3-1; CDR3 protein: CASSQGLAGGREQYF
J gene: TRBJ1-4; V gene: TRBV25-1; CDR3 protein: CASSEGGTGGEKLFF